A selection of T cell receptor beta chains follows, all from one sample in a study of T cell responses to AZD1222 COVID-19 vaccine. Assay used: immunoSEQ multiplex PCR; TCRdb lists only in-frame clones, some missing. The sample includes 50,000 to 85,000 clones, around 74% seen only once; the top ten take approximately 23%. The sequencing used peripheral blood, collected on day 0 of MenACWY control vaccination. These receptors were obtained from an adult in good health. CDR3s include the opening cysteine and the closing phenylalanine or tryptophan. Fields, in order: clone size, J gene, V gene, CDR3 length, CDR3 protein. The size of a clone is reported for some rows only, either as once, few or many, or as a class for expanded clones.

. TRBJ2-7 TRBV11-2 15 CASSLDKILGYEQYF
once TRBJ1-4 TRBV5-1 14 CASSFSGVNEKLFF
. TRBJ1-1 TRBV11-1 13 CASSPGGPTEAFF
. TRBJ2-7 TRBV18 14 CASSPDRPFYEQYF
once TRBJ2-1 TRBV6-5 16 CASSYSAGTSYNEQFF
once TRBJ2-6 TRBV2 14 CASGQSSGANVLTF
. TRBJ1-2 TRBV30 12 CAWSGDSYGYTF
. TRBJ2-2 TRBV7-9 16 CASSPGASGNTGELFF
. TRBJ2-5 TRBV5-1 15 CASSLPSGNQETQYF
. TRBJ2-7 TRBV3-1/TRBV3-2 16 CASSPIPSGSSYEQYF
. TRBJ2-7 TRBV4-1 15 CASSHIGTGTYEQYF
. TRBJ1-1 TRBV6-5 13 CAIQGPRGTEAFF
. TRBJ1-1 TRBV5-1 15 CASSSGGAMNTEAFF